This T cell receptor beta chain originates from a study of cytomegalovirus exposure and HLA in healthy donors. It was with 60 Vbeta and 13 Jbeta primers that the PCR ran. Assay used: immunoSEQ multiplex PCR; TCRdb lists only in-frame clones, some missing. The sample shows 180,000 or so clones, 70% to 90% of them seen only once. Of note for this clone: Its antigen is not known.

The CDR3 extends over 14 amino acids. Per germline, CDR1 SQVTM and CDR2 ANQGSEA. Trimming shortened V by 4 bases and J by 6 bases, and 18 bases separated the two germline ends. Regarding the study as a whole: Some V segments (TRBV6-2 and TRBV6-3 among them) were excluded as indistinguishable.

This receptor was taken from a woman between 25 and 40 years old in good health and CMV-seronegative. Material: PBMCs. This chain connects TRBV29-1 to TRBJ1-1; TRBD1 is a possible D gene (6 bases). In DNA form, the CDR3 reads TGCAGCGTTGCGGACAGAGGGTCTTTACCTGAAGCTTTCTTT. Protein: CSVADRGSLPEAFF.